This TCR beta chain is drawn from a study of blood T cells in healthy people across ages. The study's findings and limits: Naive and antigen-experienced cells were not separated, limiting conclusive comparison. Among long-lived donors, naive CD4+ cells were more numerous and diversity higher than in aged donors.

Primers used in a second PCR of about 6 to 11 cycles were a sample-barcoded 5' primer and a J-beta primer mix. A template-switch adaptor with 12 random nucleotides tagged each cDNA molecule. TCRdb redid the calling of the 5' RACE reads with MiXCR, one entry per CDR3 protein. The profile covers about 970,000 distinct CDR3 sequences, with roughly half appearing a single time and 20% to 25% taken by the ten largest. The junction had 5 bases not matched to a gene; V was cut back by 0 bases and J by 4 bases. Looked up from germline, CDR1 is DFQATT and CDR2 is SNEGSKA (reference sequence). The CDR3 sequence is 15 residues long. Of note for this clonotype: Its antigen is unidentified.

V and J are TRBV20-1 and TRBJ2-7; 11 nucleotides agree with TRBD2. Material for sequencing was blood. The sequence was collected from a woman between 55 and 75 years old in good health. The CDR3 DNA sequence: TGCAGTGCTAGAGATGTAGCGGGAGGGCTATACGAGCAGTACTTC. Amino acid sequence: CSARDVAGGLYEQYF.